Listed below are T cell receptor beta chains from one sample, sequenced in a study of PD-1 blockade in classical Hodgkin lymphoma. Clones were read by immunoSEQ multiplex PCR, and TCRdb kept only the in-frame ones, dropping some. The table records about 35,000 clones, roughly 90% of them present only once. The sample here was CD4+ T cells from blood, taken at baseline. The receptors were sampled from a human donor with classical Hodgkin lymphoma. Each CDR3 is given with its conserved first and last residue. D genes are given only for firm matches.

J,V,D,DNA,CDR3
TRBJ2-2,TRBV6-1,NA,TGTGCCAGCACCACCGGGGCCGGGGAGCTGTTTTTT,CASTTGAGELFF
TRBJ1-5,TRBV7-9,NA,TGTGCCAGCAGCGTTGGGACCAGTCTTTATAGCAATCAGCCCCAGCATTTT,CASSVGTSLYSNQPQHF
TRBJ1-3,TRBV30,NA,TGTGCCTGGAGTGCATACTGGGGGGCAGGGGCTTCTGGAAACACCATATATTTT,CAWSAYWGAGASGNTIYF
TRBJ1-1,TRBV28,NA,TGTGCCAGCAGTTTGGGGGGTTGGGGGGAAGCTTTCTTT,CASSLGGWGEAFF
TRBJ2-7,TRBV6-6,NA,TGTGCCAGCAGTTACGGGGGGCTCGAGGAGCAGTACTTC,CASSYGGLEEQYF
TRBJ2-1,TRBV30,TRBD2,TGTGCCTGGCGCGGGGGAAATGAGCAGTTCTTC,CAWRGGNEQFF
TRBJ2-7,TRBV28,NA,TGTGCCAGCAGTCCGCCCGGGTCCTACGAGCAGTACTTC,CASSPPGSYEQYF
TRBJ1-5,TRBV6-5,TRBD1,TGTGCCAGCAGGTACTTCATTACAGGGGGGGATCAGCCCCAGCATTTT,CASRYFITGGDQPQHF
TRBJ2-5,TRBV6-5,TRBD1,TGTGCCAGCTCGAAGGGGGCGATTCAAGAGACCCAGTACTTC,CASSKGAIQETQYF
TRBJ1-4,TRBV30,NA,TGTGCCTGGAGCGACCGTGCAGCTAATGAAAAACTGTTTTTT,CAWSDRAANEKLFF
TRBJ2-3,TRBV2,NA,TGTGCCAGCAGTGAAGACAGATACACAGATACGCAGTATTTT,CASSEDRYTDTQYF